These 20 T cell receptor beta chains originate from one sample sequenced in a study of blood T cell repertoires in COVID-19. The data were produced by immunoSEQ multiplex PCR, yet TCRdb's version contains in-frame clones alone and is incomplete. Of roughly 120,000 clones in the sample, 80% are singletons; the top ten hold 1.9%. Sequenced: peripheral blood. The source is a man aged 65-85 years with acute or convalescent COVID-19.

The chain employs TRBV9 and TRBJ2-3; TRBD2 agrees at 7 bases. This CDR3 is 17 amino acids long. The V segment lost 3 bases and the J segment 2 bases; nucleotides outside the gene matches: 12. The V gene's germline CDR1 is SGDLS and CDR2 YYNGEE. The CDR3 nucleotides read TGTGCCAGCAGCGGAGCGAAGCGGGGAGAGTACACAGATACGCAGTATTTT. Translated: CASSGAKRGEYTDTQYF.

V is TRBV3-1 (or the pseudogene TRBV3-2) and J is TRBJ1-2; D not certain. CDR3 size: 15 residues. Germline lookup yields CDR1 LGHDT and CDR2 YNNKEL (reference sequence). Trimming took off 3 bases at V and 4 bases at J, with 15 bases between the two ends. CDR3 DNA sequence: TGTGCCAGCAGCCATCCTGACCCAGGTCGCTATGGCTACACCTTC. Protein product: CASSHPDPGRYGYTF.

The chain uses TRBV7-2 and TRBJ2-1; no reliable D call. Germline V CDR1 and CDR2: SGHTA, FQGNSA. This CDR3 comprises 12 residues. The germline V and J ends were trimmed by 5 bases and 10 bases, with 12 bases remaining between them. The CDR3 nucleotides read TGTGCCAGCAGCGGCTACCTGAGGGAGCAGTTCTTC. Its translation: CASSGYLREQFF.

The chain carries TRBV19 and TRBJ2-3; perhaps TRBD2 as D (6 bases). The CDR3 extends over 16 amino acids. CDR1 and CDR2 (germline): LNHDA, SQIVND (reference sequence). V lost 5 bases and J 0 bases, leaving 15 bases between the germline ends. The CDR3 DNA follows: TGTGCCAGTAGTGTCCTGGGTAGCGGAAGCACAGATACGCAGTATTTT. Translated, it gives CASSVLGSGSTDTQYF.

The chain combines TRBV4-1 with TRBJ2-5, with D unresolved. The CDR3 spans 13 residues. The germline gives CDR1 MGHRA, CDR2 YSYEKL. The V gene lost 3 bases and the J gene lost 4 bases, with 9 bases spanning the gap. DNA for the CDR3: TGCGCCAGCAGCCATCAGGTTGTAGAGACCCAGTACTTC. Its translation: CASSHQVVETQYF.

The rearrangement uses TRBV15 and TRBJ1-2; D is undetermined. CDR1 is LNHNV and CDR2 is YYDKDF in the germline V gene (reference sequence). The CDR3 covers 14 residues. The ends were cut back, 7 bases at V and 4 bases at J, with 16 bases in the middle. As DNA, the CDR3 is TGTGCCACCACTTCCCCCTCAGGTACCTATGGCTACACCTTC. Its protein product is CATTSPSGTYGYTF.

V gene TRBV4-1 combines with J gene TRBJ2-3; D gene ambiguous. CDR1 is MGHRA, CDR2 YSYEKL, per germline. Trimming left V 4 bases short and J 5 bases short, with 13 bases between. This CDR3 is built from 14 residues. CDR3 amino acids: CASSRAGSGDTQYF. CDR3 nucleotides: TGCGCCAGCAGCCGGGCCGGATCTGGAGATACGCAGTATTTT.

V usage is TRBV13 and J usage is TRBJ2-1; D is unclear. Per the germline V gene, CDR1 is PRHDT and CDR2 is FYEKMQ (reference sequence). The CDR3 is made up of 15 amino acids. V was clipped by 0 bases and J by 0 bases, with 6 bases between them. The CDR3 is CASSLGRSSYNEQFF. As DNA, the CDR3 is TGTGCCAGCAGCTTAGGACGGAGCTCCTACAATGAGCAGTTCTTC.

V gene TRBV6-5 combines with J gene TRBJ1-1; D uncertain. The V gene lost 6 bases and the J gene lost 0 bases, with 14 bases spanning the gap. Germline V gives CDR1 MNHEY, CDR2 SVGAGI. The CDR3 is 15 residues long. The CDR3 DNA reads TGTGCCAGCAGAACTCTTAGTATGATGAACACTGAAGCTTTCTTT. It codes for CASRTLSMMNTEAFF.

This chain uses TRBV19 with TRBJ1-1, with 7 bases that match TRBD1. The CDR3 has 12 residues. Germline CDR1 and CDR2: LNHDA and SQIVND (reference sequence). V lost 5 bases and J lost 7; bases outside the gene matches: 4. CDR3 in DNA: TGTGCCAGTAGTGACAGGGTGGATGAAGCTTTCTTT. It is translated as CASSDRVDEAFF.

The chain has TRBV5-1 and TRBJ2-7; perhaps TRBD2 as D (7 bases). Germline lookup yields CDR1 SGHRS and CDR2 YFSETQ. Trimming stripped 3 bases from V and 6 bases from J, with 19 bases between. This CDR3 region has 15 residues. The CDR3 here is CASSWGGTWGSEQYF. In DNA form, the CDR3 reads TGCGCCAGCAGCTGGGGGGGCACATGGGGTAGCGAGCAGTACTTC. The full variable domain, in which reference TRBV5-1 and TRBJ2-7 provide the parts outside the CDR3, is KAGVTQTPRYLIKTRGQQVTLSCSPISGHRSVSWYQQTPGQGLQFLFEYFSETQRNKGNFPGRFSGRQFSNSRSEMNVSTLELGDSALYLCASSWGGTWGSEQYFGPGTRLTVT.

The V and J genes are TRBV18 and TRBJ1-5; 8 nucleotides match TRBD1. The CDR3 has 14 amino acids. CDR1 is KGHSH, CDR2 LQKENI, per germline. The trim removed 6 bases at V and 7 bases at J, leaving 8 bases unmatched. DNA of the CDR3: TGTGCCAGCTCGCCGTCGACAGGGGACCAGCCCCAGCATTTT. Protein product: CASSPSTGDQPQHF. The full variable domain, rest sourced from reference TRBV18 and TRBJ1-5, is NAGVMQNPRHLVRRRGQEARLRCSPMKGHSHVYWYRQLPEEGLKFMVYLQKENIIDESGMPKERFSAEFPKEGPSILRIQQVVRGDSAAYFCASSPSTGDQPQHFGDGTRLSIL.

The rearrangement links TRBV6-2 or TRBV6-3 to TRBJ1-5; TRBD1 might be the D (5 bases). This CDR3 has 14 amino acids. V lost 4 bases and J 2 bases, leaving 9 bases between the germline ends. Germline lookup yields CDR1 MNHEY and CDR2 SVGEGT. CDR3 DNA sequence: TGTGCCAGCAGTTCTCCGGGGGGCAATCAGCCCCAGCATTTT. Its translation is CASSSPGGNQPQHF.

V and J are TRBV4-1 and TRBJ1-3; 8 bases align to TRBD1. Germline CDR1 and CDR2: MGHRA and YSYEKL. J gave up 5 bases and V 0 bases, and 9 bases lay outside the gene matches. This CDR3 is 17 amino acids long. CDR3 nucleotides: TGCGCCAGCAGCCAAGATAGGGAAGGGACAGGCAGAAACACCATATATTTT. Translation: CASSQDREGTGRNTIYF.

The chain uses TRBV29-1 and TRBJ2-1; the D gene is possibly TRBD2 (6 bases). Trimming took off 3 bases at V and 4 bases at J, with 13 bases between the two ends. In germline, CDR1 is SQVTM, CDR2 ANQGSEA. The CDR3 extends over 14 amino acids. The CDR3 nucleotides read TGCAGCGTTGACTCCCTAGCGCGGTACAATGAGCAGTTCTTC. Protein sequence: CSVDSLARYNEQFF.

This clone was counted once. V and J are TRBV6-1 and TRBJ2-7, with D possibly matching TRBD2 (7 bases). Germline assignment: CDR1 MNHNS and CDR2 SASEGT. The V and J ends lost 4 bases and 6 bases respectively, with 13 bases between them. The CDR3 length is 13 residues. The CDR3: CASSGEGGAEQYF. DNA of the CDR3: TGTGCCAGCAGTGGGGAGGGGGGAGCCGAGCAGTACTTC.

This chain joins TRBV27 and TRBJ2-3; TRBD1 aligns across 7 bases. The CDR3 extends over 13 amino acids. Germline values: CDR1 MNHEY, CDR2 SMNVEV (reference sequence). V lost 11 bases and J lost 2; bases outside the gene matches: 7. The CDR3 sequence: CAAQGNYTDTQYF. The CDR3 nucleotides read TGTGCCGCACAGGGGAACTACACAGATACGCAGTATTTT.

The sample holds a few counts of this clone. The V call is TRBV6-6, the J call TRBJ2-2, with a possible D match to TRBD2 (6 bases). CDR1 MNHNY and CDR2 SVGAGI come from the germline V gene (reference sequence). This CDR3 comprises 14 residues. The V and J ends lost 5 bases and 7 bases respectively, with 14 bases between them. The CDR3 region is CASSTRENNGELFF. DNA for the CDR3: TGTGCCAGCAGTACCCGGGAGAATAACGGGGAGCTGTTTTTT.

The chain joins TRBV2 to TRBJ1-5; D perhaps matches TRBD1 (6 bases). Looked up from germline, CDR1 is SNHLY and CDR2 is FYNNEI. The CDR3 is 14 amino acids. V was pared by 8 bases and J by 9 bases, with 20 bases between. CDR3 coding DNA: TGTGCCAGCGAACCGGGATATAGGGGGGGGCCCCAGCATTTT. It is translated as CASEPGYRGGPQHF.

The chain links TRBV28 to TRBJ2-5; maybe TRBD2 (5 bases). Trimming removed 2 bases at V and 5 bases at J, with 9 bases between. Germline V gene lookup returns CDR1 MDHEN and CDR2 SYDVKM. This CDR3 spans 13 amino acids. CDR3 nucleotide sequence: TGTGCCAGCAGTTTAGAGGGCTGGGAGACCCAGTACTTC. Translating gives CASSLEGWETQYF.